This T cell receptor beta chain originates from a study of shared clonotypes between healthy human individuals. Study-level information: Each donor had three CD4 naive, three CD4 memory, two CD8 naive and one CD8 memory plate.

TCRdb's copy holds only in-frame clones and misses some; the assay was immunoSEQ multiplex PCR. Here the sample spans approximately 110,000 clones, about 72% being singletons. The V end was cut by 4 bases, the J end by 2 bases, with 19 bases between. Per the germline V gene, CDR1 is SGHVS and CDR2 is FQNEAQ. The CDR3 extends over 17 amino acids. Healthy and HIV-negative, the adult donors had no recent acute infections or vaccinations. What CD8 memory combined were CD45RO+ cells and CCR7-negative CD45RA+ TemRA cells. On this clone itself: Its matching antigen is unknown.

Overall study results and limits: What limited the represented genetic and exposure-history diversity was the small number of donors.

Input material: memory CD8+ T cells sorted from blood. Subset described: CD45RO+ cells pooled with CCR7-negative TemRA cells. The TCR originated in a woman aged 25-40 years in good health. This rearrangement joins TRBV7-8 to TRBJ2-3; perhaps D is TRBD1 or TRBD2 (5 bases each). CDR3 protein: CASSSLLGIGATDTQYF. The CDR3, as DNA: TGTGCCAGCAGCTCCCTGTTAGGTATCGGGGCCACAGATACGCAGTATTTT. Drawing the rest from reference TRBV7-8 and TRBJ2-3, the complete variable domain is GAGVSQSPRYKVAKRGQDVALRCDPISGHVSLFWYQQALGQGPEFLTYFQNEAQLDKSGLPSDRFFAERPEGSVSTLKIQRTQQEDSAVYLCASSSLLGIGATDTQYFGPGTRLTVL.